A single count supports the clone carrying this TCR beta chain. Clones were read by immunoSEQ multiplex PCR, and TCRdb kept only the in-frame ones, dropping some. The table lists 30,000 to 45,000 clones, about 90% of them singletons. V lost 3 bases, J lost 3 bases, and 18 bases lay in between. Germline V CDR1 and CDR2: SNHLY, FYNNEI. CDR3 length: 17 residues. These data come from a study of T cell changes during pregnancy in multiple sclerosis. The chain employs TRBV2 and TRBJ1-5; D gene uncertain. Specimen: CD4+ T cells from peripheral blood mononuclear cells, collected before pregnancy. The source is a female donor with multiple sclerosis, enrolled in a pregnancy study. The DNA of the CDR3 is TGTGCCAGCAGTGATGACGCTTGGACTGGAGTCAATCAGCCCCAGCATTTT. Its translation: CASSDDAWTGVNQPQHF.